The 16 T cell receptor beta chains below were found in one sample sequenced in a study of blood T cell repertoires in COVID-19. Measured with immunoSEQ multiplex PCR; TCRdb has only the in-frame clones, and not every one. Among a few hundred thousand clones listed, about 91% were seen once. What was sequenced was PBMCs or T cells enriched from blood (not recorded which). These receptors were obtained from a woman aged 40 to 55 with acute COVID-19.

Notes on this clone: The sample carries other DNA sequences with the same CDR3. The chain combines TRBV28 with TRBJ2-5; 7 nucleotides line up with TRBD1. CDR1 and CDR2 from the germline V gene are MDHEN and SYDVKM. V shed 4 bases and J 1 base; nucleotides not matched to a gene: 6. This CDR3 spans 15 amino acids. As DNA, the CDR3 is TGTGCCAGCAGTTCCCCCGGGACAGCCCAAGAGACCCAGTACTTC. The encoded protein is CASSSPGTAQETQYF.

The rearrangement joins TRBV27 to TRBJ2-3, with TRBD2 matching over 12 bases. J lost 4 bases, V lost 8 bases, and 4 bases had no gene match. CDR1 and CDR2 (germline): MNHEY, SMNVEV (reference sequence). The CDR3 has 14 residues. In DNA form, the CDR3 reads TGTGCCAGCCGACTAGCGGGAGTGGCAGATACGCAGTATTTT. This codes for CASRLAGVADTQYF.

There are a few counts of this clone. The chain couples TRBV7-3 to TRBJ2-2, with D possibly being TRBD1 (6 bases). The CDR3 is 18 residues long. The V and J ends lost 3 bases and 4 bases respectively, with 21 bases between them. CDR1 is SGHTA, CDR2 FQGTGA, per germline. This CDR3 is CASSLGAPGPIVTGELFF. In nucleotides, the CDR3 is TGTGCCAGCAGCTTGGGGGCCCCGGGGCCCATAGTCACCGGGGAGCTGTTTTTT.

The chain combines TRBV19 with TRBJ1-5; tentatively, D is TRBD1 (5 bases). Trimming cost V 7 bases and J 9 bases, with 25 bases left between them. The CDR3 has 16 amino acids. Germline CDR1 is LNHDA and CDR2 is SQIVND (reference sequence). DNA for the CDR3: TGTGCCAGTACCCCAGGAGGGGCAGGAGTCAAAGGGCCCCAGCATTTT. Protein sequence: CASTPGGAGVKGPQHF.

This chain connects TRBV6-2 or TRBV6-3 to TRBJ2-5, with 7 bases lining up with TRBD1. The trim removed 2 bases at V and 2 bases at J, leaving 5 bases unmatched. The germline gives CDR1 MNHEY, CDR2 SVGEGT. The CDR3 covers 15 residues. The CDR3 region is CASSYRGQPQETQYF. Here the CDR3 DNA reads TGTGCCAGCAGTTACAGGGGACAGCCACAAGAGACCCAGTACTTC.

This sequence joins TRBV7-9 and TRBJ1-6, with a weak D call TRBD1 (6 bases). Trimming shortened V by 8 bases and J by 6 bases, and 17 bases separated the two germline ends. Per germline, CDR1 SEHNR and CDR2 FQNEAQ (reference sequence). This CDR3 comprises 15 residues. CDR3 bases: TGTGCCAGCCGTCCCAAGGACAGAATTAATTCACCCCTCCACTTT. Translated, it gives CASRPKDRINSPLHF.

The chain recombines TRBV12-5 with TRBJ2-1; 12 nucleotides align to TRBD2. J gave up 8 bases and V 0 bases, and 2 bases lay outside the gene matches. This CDR3 contains 15 residues. Germline V gene sequence: CDR1 LGHNT, CDR2 FRNRAP. CDR3 bases: TGTGCTAGTGGTTTGGTACTAGCGGGAGGCGATGAGCAGTTCTTC. This translates into CASGLVLAGGDEQFF.

This sequence joins TRBV6-5 and TRBJ1-6; D is perhaps TRBD1 (6 bases). CDR3 size: 15 residues. The V end lost 5 bases, the J end lost 6 bases, and 14 bases lay between the germline ends. Germline lookup yields CDR1 MNHEY and CDR2 SVGAGI. CDR3 in DNA: TGTGCCAGCAGTCTACAGGGTTTGAGTAATTCACCCCTCCACTTT. Residues: CASSLQGLSNSPLHF.

The DNA for the CDR3 is TGCGCCAGCAGCTTGGGGACAGGGGGGTTCAATGAGCAGTTCTTC. It yields the protein CASSLGTGGFNEQFF. This chain links TRBV5-1 with TRBJ2-1; 10 nucleotides align to TRBD1. Germline loops: CDR1 SGHRS, CDR2 YFSETQ. The J segment lost 6 bases and the V segment lost 0 bases, leaving 3 bases of the junction unmatched. This CDR3 spans 15 amino acids. The entire variable domain, with the rest obtained from reference TRBV5-1 and TRBJ2-1, is as follows: KAGVTQTPRYLIKTRGQQVTLSCSPISGHRSVSWYQQTPGQGLQFLFEYFSETQRNKGNFPGRFSGRQFSNSRSEMNVSTLELGDSALYLCASSLGTGGFNEQFFGPGTRLTVL.

This clone was observed a handful of times. The rearrangement links TRBV7-2 to TRBJ2-3; 13 nucleotides line up with TRBD2. With V trimmed by 0 bases and J by 5 bases, 5 bases remained unmatched. CDR3 length: 17 residues. Germline V gene data show CDR1 as SGHTA and CDR2 as FQGNSA. Here the CDR3 DNA reads TGTGCCAGCAGCTTAGCCGGGACTAGCGGGACTTTAGATACGCAGTATTTT. Protein: CASSLAGTSGTLDTQYF.

This clone has more than one count but fewer than ten. The V and J genes are TRBV27 and TRBJ2-7, with 10 bases that match TRBD2. In germline, CDR1 is MNHEY, CDR2 SMNVEV (reference sequence). CDR3 length: 16 amino acids. The J segment lost 4 bases and the V segment lost 8 bases, leaving 14 bases of the junction unmatched. This CDR3 is CASRTLGASGSYEQYF. CDR3 in DNA: TGTGCCAGCCGCACCCTCGGGGCTAGCGGGAGTTACGAGCAGTACTTC.

This chain joins TRBV7-2 and TRBJ1-1; 9 nucleotides agree with TRBD1. Germline V gene sequence: CDR1 SGHTA, CDR2 FQGNSA. The CDR3 sequence is 17 residues long. Losses at the gene ends were 2 bases for V and 5 bases for J; bases not matched to a gene: 12. In DNA form, the CDR3 reads TGTGCCAGCAGCTTACGACCCCCGCGACAGGGGGGGACTGAAGCTTTCTTT. Its translation is CASSLRPPRQGGTEAFF.

The chain combines TRBV4-1 with TRBJ1-2; 10 bases are shared with TRBD1. Looked up from germline, CDR1 is MGHRA and CDR2 is YSYEKL. V was clipped by 1 base and J by 6 bases; unmatched bases: 2. The CDR3 has 14 residues. CDR3 protein: CASSQADRGHGYTF. The CDR3 nucleotides read TGCGCCAGCAGCCAAGCAGACAGGGGGCATGGCTACACCTTC.

The chain combines TRBV14 with TRBJ1-1; D possibly corresponds to TRBD1 (5 bases). CDR1 and CDR2 from the germline V gene are SGHDN and FVKESK. The V end lost 1 base, the J end lost 5 bases, and 14 bases lay between the germline ends. This CDR3 has 15 residues. The CDR3 region is CASSQGQLRRTEAFF. In nucleotides, the CDR3 is TGTGCCAGCAGCCAAGGACAGTTAAGGCGGACTGAAGCTTTCTTT.

This clone appeared a few times. The genes are TRBV9 and TRBJ2-1; 10 nucleotides line up with TRBD2. Germline CDR1 and CDR2: SGDLS and YYNGEE. CDR3 length: 16 amino acids. Trimming took 2 bases from V and 9 from J; bases not matched to a gene: 11. The CDR3 here is CASSVSGTSASREQFF. The CDR3 coding sequence is TGTGCCAGCAGCGTTTCCGGGACTAGCGCCTCCCGTGAGCAGTTCTTC.

J is TRBJ1-5 and V is TRBV7-2, with 9 bases that match TRBD1. This CDR3 comprises 15 residues. V shed 4 bases, J shed 5 bases, and the junction held 6 bases outside the gene matches. Germline CDR1 and CDR2: SGHTA and FQGNSA. As DNA, the CDR3 is TGTGCCAGCAGCTCCGGACAGGGGAGTTATCAGCCCCAGCATTTT. Translation gives CASSSGQGSYQPQHF.